This T cell receptor beta chain was captured in a study of post-analysis software for immune sequencing data. Study-wide points: About 5 TRBV segments occurring more often in patients than controls included TRBV5-6, TRBV5-1 and TRBV20-1.

J lost 4 bases, V lost 6 bases, and 9 bases had no gene match. Germline V lookup: CDR1 SGDLS, CDR2 YYNGEE. CDR3 length: 16 amino acids. Unique molecular identifiers featured in each of the TCR beta cDNA libraries. TCRdb re-analysed the PCR reads in MiXCR, keeping a single row per CDR3 protein. The sample has roughly 800,000 distinct CDR3 sequences; roughly 29% are singletons. Regarding this clonotype: Its target is not known.

The TCR sequence derives from a girl under 18 with multiple sclerosis. The chain employs TRBV9 and TRBJ2-1; 11 bases match TRBD2. Material for sequencing was blood. CDR3 in DNA: TGTGCCAGCACCTACCGTAGCGGGGGGGGTTACAATGAGCAGTTCTTC. Its translation: CASTYRSGGGYNEQFF.